This T cell receptor beta chain was recovered during a study of blood T cells in healthy people across ages. On the study more broadly: Through template switching, about one barcoded beta molecule was captured per two T cells, as measured in model experiments.

Primers used in a second PCR of roughly 7 to 12 cycles were a sample-barcoded 5' primer and a J-beta primer mix. A minimum of 3 million CDR3-containing paired-end reads was obtained for each sample. TCRdb fed the 5' RACE reads into MiXCR, producing one record per CDR3 protein. The top ten clones hold about 0.8% of a sample with roughly 1,000,000 distinct CDR3 sequences, almost 25% of them seen once. Between the trimmed V and J ends, which lost 0 bases and 0 bases, there was a span of 5 bases. Per germline, CDR1 SQVTM and CDR2 ANQGSEA. The CDR3 totals 14 residues. This sample was shared with a second study, whose subject was T cells of mothers and their children. As that report states: No persistent microchimeric T cell clones were detected.

This clonotype was sampled from a girl aged 2 to 9 in good health. Sequencing was carried out using blood. The chain recombines TRBV29-1 with TRBJ2-2, with a tentative D call TRBD2 (5 bases). In DNA, the CDR3 is TGCAGCGTTGAAGAGGAGGCGAACACCGGGGAGCTGTTTTTT. Encoded protein: CSVEEEANTGELFF.